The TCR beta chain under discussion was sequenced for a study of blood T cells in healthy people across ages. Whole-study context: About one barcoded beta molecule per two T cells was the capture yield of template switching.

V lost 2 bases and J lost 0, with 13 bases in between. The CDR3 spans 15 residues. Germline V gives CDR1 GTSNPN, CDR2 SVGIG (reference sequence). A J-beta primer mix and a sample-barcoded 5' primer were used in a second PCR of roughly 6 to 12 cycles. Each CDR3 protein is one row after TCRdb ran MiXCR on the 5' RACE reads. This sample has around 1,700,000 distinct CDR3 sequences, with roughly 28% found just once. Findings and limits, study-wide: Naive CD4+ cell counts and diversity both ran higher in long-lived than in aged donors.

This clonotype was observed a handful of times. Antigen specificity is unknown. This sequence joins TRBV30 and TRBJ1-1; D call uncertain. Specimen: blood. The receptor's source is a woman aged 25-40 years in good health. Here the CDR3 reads CAWSKLSTLNTEAFF. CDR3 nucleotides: TGTGCCTGGAGTAAATTATCGACTCTGAACACTGAAGCTTTCTTT.